Below, 9 T cell receptor beta chains from the same sample are listed, as sequenced in a study of cytomegalovirus exposure and HLA in healthy donors. It was with 60 Vbeta and 13 Jbeta primers that the PCR ran. Generated by immunoSEQ multiplex PCR, the TCRdb table keeps only in-frame clones and is missing some. In the table there are some 97,000 clones, roughly 75% of which are singletons. Input material: PBMCs. The source of these receptors is a male donor in good health and CMV-seropositive.

The chain links TRBV10-3 to TRBJ1-2; 10 nucleotides line up with TRBD1. The V gene end was trimmed by 3 bases and the J gene end by 4 bases; junction bases not matched to a gene: 2. The CDR3 totals 14 residues. Germline V gene sequence: CDR1 ENHRY, CDR2 SYGVKD. CDR3: CAISEGTGVYGYTF. DNA for the CDR3: TGTGCCATCAGTGAAGGGACAGGGGTCTATGGCTACACCTTC.

The chain recombines TRBV5-1 with TRBJ1-1; TRBD1 is a possible D gene (6 bases). Trimming stripped 6 bases from V and 4 bases from J, with 22 bases between. Per germline, CDR1 SGHRS and CDR2 YFSETQ. This CDR3 has 16 amino acids. The CDR3 reads CASNQGRGIEVTEAFF. Here the CDR3 DNA reads TGCGCCAGCAATCAAGGTAGGGGGATTGAGGTCACTGAAGCTTTCTTT.

This clone was counted only a few times. The chain links TRBV14 to TRBJ2-7; 9 bases map to TRBD1. J lost 3 bases, V lost 6 bases, and 3 bases had no gene match. Germline lookup yields CDR1 SGHDN and CDR2 FVKESK. CDR3 size: 13 residues. CDR3 amino acids: CASRTTGGYEQYF. The CDR3 coding sequence is TGTGCCAGCAGGACGACAGGGGGCTACGAGCAGTACTTC.

The V gene is TRBV4-1, the J gene TRBJ1-4; D uncertain. The V end lost 1 base, the J end lost 0 bases, and 6 bases lay between the germline ends. Germline V gene lookup returns CDR1 MGHRA and CDR2 YSYEKL. This CDR3 has 15 amino acids. Written as DNA, the CDR3 is TGCGCCAGCAGCCAAGTATCAGCAACTAATGAAAAACTGTTTTTT. It specifies CASSQVSATNEKLFF.

The rearrangement links TRBV9 to TRBJ2-2; a possible D gene is TRBD2 (5 bases). Germline CDR1 SGDLS, CDR2 YYNGEE. The CDR3 covers 15 residues. Trimming pared 3 bases from V and 2 bases from J, leaving 11 bases between. The CDR3 coding sequence is TGTGCCAGCAGCGATACCGGGGATAACACCGGGGAGCTGTTTTTT. This codes for CASSDTGDNTGELFF.

J is TRBJ1-1 and V is TRBV23-1, with D hard to call. TRBV23-1 falls under the ORF class, with uncertain function. The CDR3 is made up of 15 amino acids. Trimming removed 1 base from V and 7 bases from J, with 16 bases in between. In DNA form, the CDR3 reads TGCGCCAGCAGTCAATTGGGCCACGGGGTCGTTGAAGCTTTCTTT. Translated: CASSQLGHGVVEAFF.

This clone was found a few times. This chain joins TRBV10-3 and TRBJ1-3; no reliable D call. Trimming cost V 3 bases and J 0 bases, with 6 bases left between them. Per the germline V gene, CDR1 is ENHRY and CDR2 is SYGVKD. The CDR3 extends over 14 amino acids. As DNA, the CDR3 is TGTGCCATCAGTGACAGAAGCTCTGGAAACACCATATATTTT. Its protein is CAISDRSSGNTIYF.

Details on this clone: Within the sample, other DNA sequences also encode this same CDR3. This chain uses TRBV11-3 with TRBJ2-7; 11 bases line up with TRBD2. Trimming at V came to 4 bases and at J to 4 bases, leaving 3 bases not matched to a gene. The CDR3 is 14 residues long. Germline V gives CDR1 SGHNT, CDR2 YENEEA. As DNA, the CDR3 is TGTGCCAGCAGCTCGGGACTAGCGGTATACGAGCAGTACTTC. Amino acid sequence: CASSSGLAVYEQYF.

This clone appeared a few times. The rearrangement joins TRBV7-6 to TRBJ2-2; no clear D gene. V gave up 4 bases and J gave up 5 bases, with 5 bases separating them. This CDR3 spans 12 amino acids. From germline, CDR1 is SGHVS and CDR2 FNYEAQ. CDR3 DNA sequence: TGTGCCAGCAGCTCGGGTACCGGGGAGCTGTTTTTT. This codes for CASSSGTGELFF.